Below are 16 T cell receptor beta chains sequenced from a single sample in a study of identical twins. TCRdb independently ran MiXCR on the 5' RACE reads; one entry per CDR3 protein. Among about 190,000 distinct CDR3 sequences listed, about 15% were seen once. These data were also reused for a study on T cells expressing NK-cell markers.

The sample taken for sequencing was CD8+ T cells sorted from blood. The receptor set was obtained from a woman aged 18-30 years in good health.

The chain couples TRBV6-4 to TRBJ2-2; D is perhaps TRBD1 (5 bases). V was shortened by 2 bases and J by 6 bases, with 10 bases between the two germline ends. Germline V gene data show CDR1 as MRHNA and CDR2 as SNTAGT. CDR3 length: 14 residues. This CDR3 reads CASSDDSEAGELFF. CDR3 nucleotide sequence: TGTGCCAGCAGTGACGACAGTGAAGCCGGGGAGCTGTTTTTT.

CDR3 sequence reads: CASSHRGPSYNEQFF. The CDR3 DNA reads as TGCGCCAGCAGCCATAGGGGGCCGTCCTACAATGAGCAGTTCTTC. The chain uses TRBV4-3 and TRBJ2-1, with 7 bases matching TRBD1. Germline V CDR1 and CDR2: LGHNA, YSLEER. Losses at the gene ends were 3 bases for V and 1 base for J; bases not matched to a gene: 3. This CDR3 contains 15 residues.

The chain uses TRBV6-1 and TRBJ2-7; either TRBD1 or TRBD2 may fit D (5 bases each). The CDR3 totals 14 residues. Germline V lookup: CDR1 MNHNS, CDR2 SASEGT. Trimming shortened V by 5 bases and J by 6 bases, and 17 bases separated the two germline ends. This CDR3 is CASSPPGPYPEQYF. The DNA of the CDR3 is TGTGCCAGCAGTCCTCCGGGACCTTACCCCGAGCAGTACTTC.

In this sample, this clonotype turned up a few times. This chain links TRBV7-9 with TRBJ2-2, with 8 bases that match TRBD1. The V and J ends lost 2 bases and 4 bases, in that order; junction bases with no gene match: 3. Germline CDR1 is SEHNR and CDR2 is FQNEAQ (reference sequence). This CDR3 region has 15 residues. In DNA form, the CDR3 reads TGTGCCAGCAGCTTAATACAGGGGGGCACCGGGGAGCTGTTTTTT. Protein: CASSLIQGGTGELFF.

This chain joins TRBV12-3 or TRBV12-4 and TRBJ2-1; 8 nucleotides align to TRBD1. The CDR3 runs 12 residues. The J segment lost 12 bases and the V segment lost 10 bases, leaving 11 bases of the junction unmatched. DNA of the CDR3: TGTGCCACGACAGGGGCGGCAGGATGGCAGTTCTTC. Residues: CATTGAAGWQFF.

This chain connects TRBV4-3 to TRBJ2-1, with 7 bases aligning to TRBD2. CDR1 is LGHNA and CDR2 is YSLEER in the germline V gene. The CDR3 is made up of 16 amino acids. The junction had 3 bases not matched to a gene; V was cut back by 0 bases and J by 1 base. CDR3 sequence reads: CASSQDPRGSYNEQFF. The CDR3 DNA reads as TGCGCCAGCAGCCAAGATCCGCGGGGGTCCTACAATGAGCAGTTCTTC.

This clonotype was detected only a few times. V and J are TRBV7-9 and TRBJ2-7; TRBD1 is a possible D gene (6 bases). The CDR3 runs 14 residues. CDR1 SEHNR and CDR2 FQNEAQ come from the germline V gene (reference sequence). Trimming took 0 bases from V and 6 from J, leaving 12 bases between them. CDR3 sequence reads: CASSLAGAPREQYF. The CDR3 region has the DNA TGTGCCAGCAGCTTAGCGGGGGCCCCTCGCGAGCAGTACTTC.

J is TRBJ1-2 and V is TRBV11-2; no definite D call. V lost 5 bases, J lost 4 bases, and 14 bases lay in between. Germline V CDR1 and CDR2: SGHAT, FQNNGV. There are 14 residues in the CDR3. In DNA, the CDR3 is TGTGCCAGCAGCCCAGGCCTCGGGGTCTATGGCTACACCTTC. Translation: CASSPGLGVYGYTF.

The rearrangement uses TRBV5-1 and TRBJ2-7; 7 bases fit TRBD1. The CDR3 is 13 residues long. Germline CDR1 and CDR2: SGHRS and YFSETQ. Trimming cost V 4 bases and J 2 bases; bases outside gene matches: 3. The CDR3 DNA follows: TGCGCCAGCAGCGGGGACAGTGCCTACGAGCAGTACTTC. Amino acids: CASSGDSAYEQYF.

This clonotype was counted a few times. The chain carries TRBV6-1 and TRBJ2-7, with D perhaps matching TRBD1 (8 bases). Trimming pared 5 bases from V and 4 bases from J, leaving 15 bases between. This CDR3 is built from 14 residues. Germline V gives CDR1 MNHNS, CDR2 SASEGT. Written as DNA, the CDR3 is TGTGCCAGCAGTCCCGGGGGGACAGGATACGAGCAGTACTTC. This sequence encodes CASSPGGTGYEQYF.

This clonotype was detected a few times. This rearrangement joins TRBV5-8 to TRBJ2-1; TRBD1 agrees at 8 bases. The V gene's germline CDR1 is SGHTS and CDR2 YDEGEE. The CDR3 runs to 14 residues. J was trimmed by 4 bases and V by 3 bases; bases with no gene match: 3. The CDR3 spells CASSWTGRYNEQFF. The DNA for the CDR3 is TGTGCCAGCAGCTGGACAGGGAGATACAATGAGCAGTTCTTC.

This clonotype was detected a few times. One junction end does not reproduce the germline sequence, and a read error may be involved. The chain joins TRBV12-3 or TRBV12-4 to TRBJ1-1; 8 positions agree with TRBD1. CDR3 size: 9 residues. Written as DNA, the CDR3 is TGTGCCAGCAGTTTTGGACAGGGCTTT. It specifies CASSFGQGF.

The chain couples TRBV7-8 to TRBJ2-5; TRBD2 is a possible D gene (6 bases). The germline gives CDR1 SGHVS, CDR2 FQNEAQ. Trimming removed 5 bases at V and 3 bases at J, with 13 bases between. This CDR3 spans 14 amino acids. The CDR3 DNA sequence: TGTGCCAGCAGCCAAAACGGCGGGGAAGAGACCCAGTACTTC. Its protein product is CASSQNGGEETQYF.

The V and J genes are TRBV5-1 and TRBJ2-1; 7 nucleotides line up with TRBD2. The CDR3 spans 15 residues. Germline V lookup: CDR1 SGHRS, CDR2 YFSETQ. Trimming at V came to 0 bases and at J to 5 bases, leaving 5 bases not matched to a gene. The CDR3: CASSLGAGVHNEQFF. The DNA of the CDR3 is TGCGCCAGCAGCTTGGGGGCGGGAGTACACAATGAGCAGTTCTTC.

The chain employs TRBV9 and TRBJ2-7; 8 nucleotides agree with TRBD2. V dropped 3 bases and J dropped 3; count of bases not matched to a gene: 5. The germline CDR1 and CDR2 sequences are SGDLS and YYNGEE. This CDR3 has 14 amino acids. The CDR3 loop is CASSAGGDLYEQYF. The CDR3 DNA reads as TGTGCCAGCAGCGCCGGGGGGGACCTCTACGAGCAGTACTTC.

V and J are TRBV10-3 and TRBJ2-1; 9 bases fit TRBD2. V lost 0 bases and J lost 6; bases outside the gene matches: 6. Germline V gene sequence: CDR1 ENHRY, CDR2 SYGVKD. There are 16 residues in the CDR3. CDR3 in amino acids: CAISESYSGSSNEQFF. The CDR3, as DNA: TGTGCCATCAGTGAGTCCTATAGCGGGAGTAGCAATGAGCAGTTCTTC.